A single sample gave rise to the 27 T cell receptor beta chains below, sequenced in a study of vaccination and CD4 T cells after COVID-19. The sample's treatment: roughly ten-day PBMC culture with coronavirus spike peptide pools or control peptides (ViraFEST assay). Researchers used the Oncomine TCR Beta short-read assay to sequence DNA from cultured CD4+ T cells. TCRdb itself ran the PCR reads through MiXCR, one entry per CDR3 protein. Seen here are under 20,000 distinct CDR3 sequences, around half observed once, and the top ten hold 3.5% to 4.5%. Antigens of these TCRs are unknown. The sample was CD4+ T cells from blood, cultured in vitro, taken before SARS-CoV-2 vaccination. These receptors all stem from a human donor who had recovered from COVID-19.

V gene TRBV19 combines with J gene TRBJ2-7; D uncertain. This CDR3 spans 13 amino acids. Germline CDR1 reads LNHDA; CDR2 reads SQIVND (reference sequence). V lost 2 bases, J lost 7 bases, and 12 bases lay in between. This CDR3 reads CASSIRTAGEQYF. The CDR3 nucleotides read TGTGCCAGTAGTATAAGGACCGCCGGGGAGCAGTACTTC.

This clonotype has a handful of counts. This chain uses TRBV7-2 with TRBJ1-2, with TRBD1 matching 7 bases. J was trimmed by 3 bases and V by 5 bases; bases with no gene match: 6. The CDR3 contains 14 residues. In germline, CDR1 is SGHTA, CDR2 FQGNSA. CDR3 DNA sequence: TGTGCCAGCAGCCGTACACAGGGGTACTATGGCTACACCTTC. The encoded protein is CASSRTQGYYGYTF.

This clonotype has more than one count but fewer than ten. J is TRBJ2-5 and V is TRBV24-1, with 8 nucleotides matching TRBD2. V dropped 4 bases and J dropped 4; count of bases not matched to a gene: 10. The CDR3 runs to 16 residues. The germline V gene has CDR1 KGHDR and CDR2 SFDVKD. CDR3 loop: CATSDPVVAGRETQYF. The CDR3 region has the DNA TGTGCCACCAGTGACCCGGTGGTAGCGGGGCGAGAGACCCAGTACTTC.

This clonotype was seen only a few times. V usage is TRBV15 and J usage is TRBJ2-7, with 8 bases that match TRBD1. CDR1 is LNHNV, CDR2 YYDKDF, per germline (reference sequence). With 3 bases clipped from V and 5 bases from J, the junction kept 0 bases outside the gene matches. The CDR3 is 12 residues long. The CDR3, as DNA: TGTGCCACCAGCAGGACAGGGGACGAGCAGTACTTC. This gives the protein CATSRTGDEQYF.

This clonotype was seen a few times. The V and J genes are TRBV28 and TRBJ1-6, with no clear D. V lost 5 bases and J lost 10, with 9 bases in between. In germline, CDR1 is MDHEN, CDR2 SYDVKM. The CDR3 runs 12 residues. CDR3 residues: CASSAQWSPLHF. DNA of the CDR3: TGTGCCAGCAGTGCCCAGTGGTCACCCCTCCACTTT.

The chain combines TRBV28 with TRBJ1-5, with D tentatively TRBD1 (6 bases). This CDR3 contains 15 residues. V lost 6 bases to trimming and J lost 3 bases, with 15 bases between them. Germline V CDR1 and CDR2: MDHEN, SYDVKM. The CDR3, as DNA: TGTGCCAGCAGCAACCCAGACAGGTTCAATCAGCCCCAGCATTTT. Its protein product is CASSNPDRFNQPQHF. Based on the CDR3 plus reference TRBV28 and TRBJ1-5, the full variable domain is DVKVTQSSRYLVKRTGEKVFLECVQDMDHENMFWYRQDPGLGLRLIYFSYDVKMKEKGDIPEGYSVSREKKERFSLILESASTNQTSMYLCASSNPDRFNQPQHFGDGTRLSIL.

The rearrangement uses TRBV2 and TRBJ2-5; 9 bases are a match to TRBD1. V trimming: 6 bases; J trimming: 2 bases; junction bases outside the gene matches: 4. Germline CDR1 and CDR2: SNHLY and FYNNEI. The CDR3 contains 14 residues. The CDR3 is CASRRTGVQETQYF. CDR3 bases: TGTGCCAGCAGAAGGACAGGGGTACAAGAGACCCAGTACTTC.

This clonotype was seen once. The chain is built from TRBV27 and TRBJ2-5; D not resolved. V was clipped by 3 bases and J by 3 bases, with 11 bases between them. The CDR3 runs 14 residues. Germline V gene lookup returns CDR1 MNHEY and CDR2 SMNVEV (reference sequence). The DNA of the CDR3 is TGTGCCAGCAGTTTTCTGGGTGGTGAAGAGACCCAGTACTTC. Translating gives CASSFLGGEETQYF.

The rearrangement joins TRBV7-8 to TRBJ1-6, with 7 nucleotides matching TRBD1. Germline CDR1 reads SGHVS; CDR2 reads FQNEAQ. The V gene end was trimmed by 0 bases and the J gene end by 0 bases; junction bases not matched to a gene: 5. This CDR3 region has 18 residues. The CDR3 DNA follows: TGTGCCAGCAGCTTAGCGAGACAGGGCAGCTCCTATAATTCACCCCTCCACTTT. As protein: CASSLARQGSSYNSPLHF.

CDR3 in amino acids: CASSIPGARELFF. CDR3 nucleotides: TGTGCCAGTAGTATTCCGGGGGCGCGGGAGCTGTTTTTT. The V call is TRBV19, the J call TRBJ2-2; the D gene could be TRBD1 or TRBD2 (6 bases each). CDR3 length equals 13 residues. Germline V CDR1 and CDR2: LNHDA, SQIVND (reference sequence). V gave up 3 bases and J gave up 9 bases, with 11 bases separating them.

This clonotype occurred a few times. V gene TRBV20-1 combines with J gene TRBJ1-5; D unresolved. V shed 6 bases and J shed 13 bases, with 19 bases lying between them. CDR1 and CDR2 (germline): DFQATT, SNEGSKA (reference sequence). The CDR3 is 12 residues long. The CDR3 region has the DNA TGCAGTGCAAGTGGCTCGTCTGGACTGCAGCATTTT. Encoded protein: CSASGSSGLQHF.

The sample holds a few counts of this clonotype. V usage is TRBV6-5 and J usage is TRBJ1-2; D unclear. Trimming pared 2 bases from V and 6 bases from J, leaving 10 bases between. Germline V gives CDR1 MNHEY, CDR2 SVGAGI. The CDR3 runs 13 residues. The DNA for the CDR3 is TGTGCCAGCAGTTACGGGAATAGGGATGGCTACACCTTC. Translation gives CASSYGNRDGYTF.

The V call is TRBV7-2, the J call TRBJ1-1; D gene uncertain. The germline gives CDR1 SGHTA, CDR2 FQGNSA. Between the trimmed V and J ends, which lost 0 bases and 4 bases, there was a span of 15 bases. The CDR3 spans 16 residues. The CDR3 reads CASSLAPVLGGTEAFF. The CDR3 DNA reads TGTGCCAGCAGCTTAGCCCCCGTTCTCGGAGGCACTGAAGCTTTCTTT.

V is TRBV6-1 and J is TRBJ2-2, with D possibly TRBD2 on 5 matching bases. V was shortened by 7 bases and J by 0 bases, with 6 bases between the two germline ends. CDR3 size: 13 residues. The germline CDR1 and CDR2 sequences are MNHNS and SASEGT. CDR3 in amino acids: CASKGANTGELFF. The CDR3 DNA follows: TGTGCCAGCAAGGGAGCGAACACCGGGGAGCTGTTTTTT.

CDR3 residues: CASSLVAGSTEAFF. The CDR3 coding sequence is TGTGCCAGCAGCTTAGTGGCAGGGTCCACTGAAGCTTTCTTT. This chain uses TRBV11-3 with TRBJ1-1; a weak D match, TRBD1 (5 bases). The CDR3 runs 14 residues. The V gene's germline CDR1 is SGHNT and CDR2 YENEEA. V was pared by 1 base and J by 4 bases, with 10 bases between.

This clonotype was seen only a few times. The rearrangement uses TRBV6-1 and TRBJ2-7; 9 bases match TRBD1. CDR3 length: 14 residues. The J segment lost 4 bases and the V segment lost 6 bases, leaving 7 bases of the junction unmatched. Germline CDR1 is MNHNS and CDR2 is SASEGT. The CDR3 region has the DNA TGTGCCAGCAGCCAAAGGGACAGGGTGTACGAGCAGTACTTC. This gives the protein CASSQRDRVYEQYF.

The sample holds a few counts of this clonotype. V is TRBV20-1 and J is TRBJ1-5; possible D gene TRBD1, 5 bases. This CDR3 is built from 14 residues. Deletions cut 2 bases from V and 1 base from J, with 9 bases between. Germline V gene lookup returns CDR1 DFQATT and CDR2 SNEGSKA (reference sequence). The CDR3 here is CSARRRQSNQPQHF. The CDR3 DNA is TGCAGTGCTAGACGGCGACAGAGCAATCAGCCCCAGCATTTT.

This clonotype was seen a single time. The chain carries TRBV29-1 and TRBJ2-7, with TRBD2 identical over 7 bases. The germline CDR1 and CDR2 sequences are SQVTM and ANQGSEA. Trimming took 4 bases from V and 2 from J; bases not matched to a gene: 8. The CDR3 consists of 14 residues. For the CDR3, the DNA is TGCAGCGTTGGGGAGGGCCTCGCTACCTACGAGCAGTACTTC. Protein product: CSVGEGLATYEQYF.

In this sample, this clonotype turned up a few times. This sequence joins TRBV10-2 and TRBJ1-2; no definite D call. Trimming pared 0 bases from V and 8 bases from J, leaving 13 bases between. Germline V lookup: CDR1 WSHSY, CDR2 SAAADI. This CDR3 spans 14 amino acids. Here the CDR3 DNA reads TGCGCCAGCAGTGAGTCGTTTGGAGGTTACGGCTACACCTTC. Translating it yields CASSESFGGYGYTF.

This rearrangement joins TRBV19 to TRBJ2-3; possibly TRBD1 for D (6 bases). Germline CDR1 is LNHDA and CDR2 is SQIVND (reference sequence). The CDR3 totals 17 residues. With 0 bases removed from V and 2 bases from J, the gap between germline ends came to 15 bases. In DNA form, the CDR3 reads TGTGCCAGTAGTATAGAGCCCCCAGGGGTCTACACAGATACGCAGTATTTT. Its translation is CASSIEPPGVYTDTQYF.

The chain links TRBV6-1 to TRBJ2-2; D is unclear. The CDR3 sequence is 11 residues long. V was trimmed by 8 bases and J by 4 bases, leaving 5 bases between them. Looked up from germline, CDR1 is MNHNS and CDR2 is SASEGT. CDR3 in amino acids: CASARTGELFF. The CDR3 nucleotides read TGTGCCAGCGCCCGCACCGGGGAGCTGTTTTTT.

The chain has TRBV7-2 and TRBJ2-1; 9 bases map to TRBD2. The CDR3 has 16 amino acids. CDR1 and CDR2 from the germline V gene are SGHTA and FQGNSA. Unmatched junction bases numbered 4, after V lost 1 base and J lost 3 bases. The CDR3 DNA is TGTGCCAGCAGCTTAGTCCCTAGCGGGGACTACAATGAGCAGTTCTTC. This codes for CASSLVPSGDYNEQFF.

This clonotype was observed a few times. This chain uses TRBV20-1 with TRBJ2-3, with 9 bases identical to TRBD2. The V segment lost 6 bases and the J segment 4 bases; nucleotides outside the gene matches: 11. Per the germline V gene, CDR1 is DFQATT and CDR2 is SNEGSKA (reference sequence). The CDR3 covers 15 residues. The CDR3 region has the DNA TGCAGTGCCAGACTTAGCGGGAGAGGCGCAGATACGCAGTATTTT. Protein: CSARLSGRGADTQYF.

This clonotype was recorded a few times. The genes are TRBV20-1 and TRBJ2-3; perhaps TRBD2 as D (5 bases). CDR3 length: 15 residues. With 3 bases removed from V and 0 bases from J, the gap between germline ends came to 13 bases. Germline V CDR1 and CDR2: DFQATT, SNEGSKA (reference sequence). CDR3 residues: CSARSSRTSTDTQYF. For the CDR3, the DNA is TGCAGTGCTAGGTCTTCGCGGACTAGCACAGATACGCAGTATTTT.

The V gene is TRBV28, the J gene TRBJ2-7; 10 positions match TRBD1. The CDR3 is 16 residues long. Per the germline V gene, CDR1 is MDHEN and CDR2 is SYDVKM. V shed 4 bases, J shed 7 bases, and the junction held 13 bases outside the gene matches. The CDR3 loop reads CASSSLRTGGYREQYF. The CDR3, as DNA: TGTGCCAGCAGTTCCTTACGGACAGGGGGATATAGGGAGCAGTACTTC.

This clonotype was seen more than once but under ten times. The chain has TRBV6-2 or TRBV6-3 and TRBJ1-2, with D maybe TRBD1 (5 bases). Germline V gene data show CDR1 as MNHEY and CDR2 as SVGEGT. The V end was cut by 7 bases, the J end by 8 bases, with 20 bases between. The CDR3 has 14 residues. The CDR3 spells CASTRDASRKGYTF. The CDR3 bases are TGTGCCAGCACGAGGGACGCCTCTCGCAAAGGCTACACCTTC.

This clonotype is a singleton in its sample. This sequence joins TRBV9 and TRBJ2-1; D call uncertain. This CDR3 comprises 13 residues. Trimming took 0 bases from V and 8 from J, leaving 9 bases between them. CDR1 is SGDLS and CDR2 is YYNGEE in the germline V gene. The DNA for the CDR3 is TGTGCCAGCAGCGTAGTTGTTGGCCATGAGCAGTTCTTC. This codes for CASSVVVGHEQFF.